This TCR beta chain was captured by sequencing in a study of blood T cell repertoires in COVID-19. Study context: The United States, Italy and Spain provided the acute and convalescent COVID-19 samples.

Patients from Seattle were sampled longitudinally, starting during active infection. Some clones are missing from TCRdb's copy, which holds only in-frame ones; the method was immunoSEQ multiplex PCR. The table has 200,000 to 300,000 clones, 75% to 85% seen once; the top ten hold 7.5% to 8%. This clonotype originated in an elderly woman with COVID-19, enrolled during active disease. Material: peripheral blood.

This CDR3 reads CATRLAGQETQYF. The CDR3 nucleotides read TGTGCCACCCGACTAGCGGGGCAAGAGACCCAGTACTTC. This sequence joins TRBV6-5 and TRBJ2-5, with 11 bases matching TRBD2. Germline V gene data show CDR1 as MNHEY and CDR2 as SVGAGI. The CDR3 spans 13 residues. The J segment lost 2 bases and the V segment lost 10 bases, leaving 3 bases of the junction unmatched.